This T cell receptor (beta chain) derives from a study of blood T cell repertoires in COVID-19. For the study at large: PBMCs, B-cell-depleted T cells, or T cells provided the cDNA or gDNA that made up the material.

Germline V gene data show CDR1 as MNHEY and CDR2 as SMNVEV (reference sequence). The CDR3 consists of 14 residues. The V end was cut by 3 bases, the J end by 1 base, with 9 bases between. Generated by immunoSEQ multiplex PCR, the TCRdb table keeps only in-frame clones and is missing some. This table has tens of thousands of clones, more than 85% appearing once. This clone has a single count. The source of this sequence is a man in his fifties or sixties with acute or convalescent COVID-19. The sequenced sample was peripheral blood. This rearrangement joins TRBV27 to TRBJ2-5, with D unclear. DNA of the CDR3: TGTGCCAGCAGTTTTTCTTCCCCCCAAGAGACCCAGTACTTC. It translates to CASSFSSPQETQYF.